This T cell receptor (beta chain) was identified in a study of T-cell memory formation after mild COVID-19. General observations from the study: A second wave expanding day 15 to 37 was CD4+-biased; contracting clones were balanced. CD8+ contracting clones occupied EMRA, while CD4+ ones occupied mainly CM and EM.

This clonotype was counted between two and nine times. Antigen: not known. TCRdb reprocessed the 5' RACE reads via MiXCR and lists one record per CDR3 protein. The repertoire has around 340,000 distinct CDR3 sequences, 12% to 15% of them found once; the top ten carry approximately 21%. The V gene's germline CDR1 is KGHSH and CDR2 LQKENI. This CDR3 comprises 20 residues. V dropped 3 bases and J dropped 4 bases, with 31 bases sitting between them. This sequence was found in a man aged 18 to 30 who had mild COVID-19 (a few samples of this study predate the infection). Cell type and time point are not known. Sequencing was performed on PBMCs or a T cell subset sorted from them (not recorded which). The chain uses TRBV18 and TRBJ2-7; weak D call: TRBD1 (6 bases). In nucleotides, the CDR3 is TGTGCCAGCTCACCCCTCCGACAGGTTCCTACCCCCCTCCCGAGATACGAGCAGTACGTC. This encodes CASSPLRQVPTPLPRYEQYV.